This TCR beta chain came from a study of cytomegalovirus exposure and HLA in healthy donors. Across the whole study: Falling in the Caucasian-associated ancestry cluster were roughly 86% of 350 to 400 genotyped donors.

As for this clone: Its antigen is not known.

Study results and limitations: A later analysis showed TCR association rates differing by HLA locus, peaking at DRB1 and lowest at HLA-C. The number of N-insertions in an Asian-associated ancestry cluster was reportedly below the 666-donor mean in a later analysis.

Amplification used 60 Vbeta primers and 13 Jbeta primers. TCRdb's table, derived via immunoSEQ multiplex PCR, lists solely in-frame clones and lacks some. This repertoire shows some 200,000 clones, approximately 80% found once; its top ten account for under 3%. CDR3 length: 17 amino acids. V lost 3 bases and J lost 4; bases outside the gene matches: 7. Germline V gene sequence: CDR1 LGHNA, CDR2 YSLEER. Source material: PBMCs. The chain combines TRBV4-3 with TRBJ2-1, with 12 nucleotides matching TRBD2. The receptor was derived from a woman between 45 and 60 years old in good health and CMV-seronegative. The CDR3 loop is CASSQGPGLAGYNEQFF. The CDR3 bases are TGCGCCAGCAGCCAGGGACCGGGACTAGCGGGTTACAATGAGCAGTTCTTC.